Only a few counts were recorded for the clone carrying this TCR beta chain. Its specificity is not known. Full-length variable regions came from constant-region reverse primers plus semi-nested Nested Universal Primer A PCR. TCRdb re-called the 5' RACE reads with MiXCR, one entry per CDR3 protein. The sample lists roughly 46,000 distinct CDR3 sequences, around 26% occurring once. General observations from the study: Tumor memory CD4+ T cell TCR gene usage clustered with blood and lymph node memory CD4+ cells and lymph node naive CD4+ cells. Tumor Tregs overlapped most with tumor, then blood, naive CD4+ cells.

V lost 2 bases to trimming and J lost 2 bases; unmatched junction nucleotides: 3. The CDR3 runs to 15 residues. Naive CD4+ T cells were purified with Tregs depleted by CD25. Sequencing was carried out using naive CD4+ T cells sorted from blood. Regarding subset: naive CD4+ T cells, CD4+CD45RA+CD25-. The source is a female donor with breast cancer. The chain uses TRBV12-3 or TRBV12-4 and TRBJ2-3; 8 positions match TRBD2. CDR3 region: CASSLPGGYTDTQYF. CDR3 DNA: TGTGCCAGCAGTTTACCGGGAGGGTACACAGATACGCAGTATTTT.